This T cell receptor beta chain was retrieved from a study of blood T cells in healthy people across ages. Each sample had at least 6.5 million PBMCs isolated. A J-beta primer mix and a sample-barcoded 5' primer were used in a second PCR of roughly 6 to 11 cycles. TCRdb reprocessed the 5' RACE reads with MiXCR, giving one entry per CDR3 protein. Of 1.5 million to 2 million distinct CDR3 sequences listed, roughly 28% are singletons. Concerning this clonotype: Its antigen is not identified.

The germline gives CDR1 LGHDT, CDR2 YNNKEL (reference sequence). CDR3 length: 15 residues. V was pared by 1 base and J by 1 base, with 9 bases between. Findings and limits, study-wide: Because donor CMV status was unknown, expanded clonotype changes were possibly confounded.

Sequencing input: blood. This chain links TRBV3-1 with TRBJ2-3; D not resolved. This TCR derives from a woman aged 30 to 39 in good health. The DNA for the CDR3 is TGTGCCAGCAGCCAAGGAACCCGAGGCACAGATACGCAGTATTTT. Translated, it gives CASSQGTRGTDTQYF.